Listed here are 25 T cell receptor beta chains from one sample, sequenced in a study of PD-L1 blockade in urothelial cancer. Some clones are missing from TCRdb's copy, which holds only in-frame ones; the method was immunoSEQ multiplex PCR. Here the sample spans under 95,000 clones, 84% being singletons. Regarding time point: pretreatment peripheral blood. The source was PBMCs, collected around atezolizumab (anti-PD-L1) treatment. The receptor set was obtained from a man aged 60 to 69 with urothelial cancer.

The V call is TRBV19, the J call TRBJ2-7, with 8 bases that match TRBD2. Germline V lookup: CDR1 LNHDA, CDR2 SQIVND (reference sequence). This CDR3 spans 14 amino acids. V trimming: 5 bases; J trimming: 3 bases; junction bases outside the gene matches: 6. The CDR3 DNA reads as TGTGCCAGTAGTGTACGGACTAGCAACTACGAGCAGTACTTC. This codes for CASSVRTSNYEQYF.

This clone has a single count. The chain links TRBV7-2 to TRBJ2-5; 11 bases match TRBD2. J lost 2 bases, V lost 1 base, and 3 bases had no gene match. Germline V gives CDR1 SGHTA, CDR2 FQGNSA. The CDR3 is made up of 16 amino acids. The CDR3 protein is CASSLGLAGTQETQYF. The CDR3, as DNA: TGTGCCAGCAGCTTAGGACTAGCGGGAACTCAAGAGACCCAGTACTTC. The full variable domain, completed using reference TRBV7-2 and TRBJ2-5, is GAGVSQSPSNKVTEKGKDVELRCDPISGHTALYWYRQSLGQGLEFLIYFQGNSAPDKSGLPSDRFSAERTGGSVSTLTIQRTQQEDSAVYLCASSLGLAGTQETQYFGPGTRLLVL.

This clone was observed once. This chain joins TRBV10-2 and TRBJ2-7; the match to TRBD2 covers 12 bases. The CDR3 totals 17 residues. Germline V CDR1 and CDR2: WSHSY, SAAADI. Trimming removed 6 bases from V and 1 base from J; junction bases left unmatched: 10. In nucleotides, the CDR3 is TGCGCCAGCAGCGGCGGGACTAGCGGGTTCGTTTCCTACGAGCAGTACTTC. It specifies CASSGGTSGFVSYEQYF.

This clone has just one count. The chain recombines TRBV5-4 with TRBJ2-5; TRBD2 might be the D (6 bases). Germline assignment: CDR1 SGHNT and CDR2 YYREEE (reference sequence). With 3 bases removed from V and 5 bases from J, the gap between germline ends came to 20 bases. The length of the CDR3 is 16 residues. The CDR3 region is CASSSGIWGVRETQYF. As DNA, the CDR3 is TGTGCCAGCAGCTCCGGAATATGGGGGGTCCGGGAGACCCAGTACTTC.

A single count supports this clone. V and J are TRBV18 and TRBJ1-2; TRBD1 might be the D (6 bases). The V end was cut by 3 bases, the J end by 7 bases, with 12 bases between. The CDR3 is made up of 13 amino acids. Germline V gene sequence: CDR1 KGHSH, CDR2 LQKENI. The CDR3 loop is CASSPTLRGGYTF. CDR3 nucleotides: TGTGCCAGCTCACCCACCCTCAGGGGTGGCTACACCTTC.

This sequence joins TRBV4-3 and TRBJ2-2, with D hard to call. The V end lost 0 bases, the J end lost 4 bases, and 6 bases lay between the germline ends. The CDR3 loop spans 14 amino acids. Germline CDR1 and CDR2: LGHNA and YSLEER. The CDR3: CASSQEPGTGELFF. CDR3 sequence (DNA): TGCGCCAGCAGCCAAGAGCCAGGCACCGGGGAGCTGTTTTTT.

The rearrangement joins TRBV6-5 to TRBJ1-2; tentatively, D is TRBD1 (6 bases). Trimming pared 6 bases from V and 2 bases from J, leaving 16 bases between. Germline values: CDR1 MNHEY, CDR2 SVGAGI. The CDR3 sequence is 15 residues long. In DNA, the CDR3 is TGTGCCAGCAGATCCCGGACAGCCTTAAACTATGGCTACACCTTC. Translation: CASRSRTALNYGYTF.

This rearrangement joins TRBV19 to TRBJ1-4; perhaps TRBD1 as D (5 bases). The CDR3 is 13 residues long. Germline V gene lookup returns CDR1 LNHDA and CDR2 SQIVND (reference sequence). With 3 bases removed from V and 10 bases from J, the gap between germline ends came to 12 bases. The CDR3 protein is CASSIRDGGKLFF. CDR3 nucleotides: TGTGCCAGTAGTATCAGGGATGGTGGAAAACTGTTTTTT.

The genes are TRBV6-1 and TRBJ1-2; D gene ambiguous. CDR1 and CDR2 from the germline V gene are MNHNS and SASEGT. The CDR3 is 11 amino acids. Trimming shortened V by 5 bases and J by 8 bases, and 9 bases separated the two germline ends. The DNA for the CDR3 is TGTGCCAGCAGTATAGTGTACGGCTACACCTTC. It specifies CASSIVYGYTF.

This chain links TRBV6-1 with TRBJ2-3; the D is unclear. Germline V gene lookup returns CDR1 MNHNS and CDR2 SASEGT. Trimming left V 0 bases short and J 1 base short, with 8 bases between. The CDR3 has 15 residues. This CDR3 is CASSEAVAGTDTQYF. CDR3 in DNA: TGTGCCAGCAGTGAAGCTGTGGCAGGCACAGATACGCAGTATTTT.

This clone was detected a few times. The gene calls are TRBV7-8 and TRBJ2-3, with D perhaps TRBD2 (5 bases). Trimming took off 1 base at V and 2 bases at J, with 13 bases between the two ends. CDR1 SGHVS and CDR2 FQNEAQ come from the germline V gene. The CDR3 has 16 amino acids. As DNA, the CDR3 is TGTGCCAGCAGCTTAGTAGCCGGGATTCTCACAGATACGCAGTATTTT. Encoded protein: CASSLVAGILTDTQYF.

CDR3 coding DNA: TGTGCCAGCAGCTTATCCGGGACTAGCGGGTACAATGAGCAGTTCTTC. Protein product: CASSLSGTSGYNEQFF. The chain links TRBV7-2 to TRBJ2-1, with 12 bases fitting TRBD2. With V trimmed by 2 bases and J by 4 bases, 3 bases remained unmatched. CDR3 size: 16 residues. CDR1 SGHTA and CDR2 FQGNSA come from the germline V gene.

This chain joins TRBV6-5 and TRBJ1-2; D is uncertain. The CDR3 extends over 16 amino acids. Trimming took off 0 bases at V and 3 bases at J, with 14 bases between the two ends. Per germline, CDR1 MNHEY and CDR2 SVGAGI. This CDR3 is CASSYSRRGQYYGYTF. CDR3 DNA: TGTGCCAGCAGTTACTCGAGGCGTGGTCAGTACTATGGCTACACCTTC.

CDR3 amino acids: CASSYSGKLSTDTQYF. The DNA of the CDR3 is TGTGCCAGCAGTTACTCGGGCAAACTTAGCACAGATACGCAGTATTTT. The V call is TRBV6-5, the J call TRBJ2-3; D is unresolved. V was pared by 0 bases and J by 0 bases, with 10 bases between. The germline CDR1 and CDR2 sequences are MNHEY and SVGAGI. This CDR3 has 16 residues.

V is TRBV6-1 and J is TRBJ2-5, with D unresolved. Germline V CDR1 and CDR2: MNHNS, SASEGT. Trimming took 2 bases from V and 2 from J, leaving 12 bases between them. CDR3 length equals 15 residues. The CDR3 here is CASSEKRPRQETQYF. DNA of the CDR3: TGTGCCAGCAGTGAAAAGAGGCCAAGACAAGAGACCCAGTACTTC.

J is TRBJ1-1 and V is TRBV10-3, with TRBD1 matching over 7 bases. Germline V gives CDR1 ENHRY, CDR2 SYGVKD. This CDR3 has 14 residues. Unmatched junction bases numbered 11, after V lost 10 bases and J lost 3 bases. The CDR3 loop reads CATRQGLGDTEAFF. The CDR3 region has the DNA TGTGCCACCCGACAGGGTCTAGGGGACACTGAAGCTTTCTTT.

The chain carries TRBV5-4 and TRBJ1-1; possibly TRBD1 for D (5 bases). Germline lookup yields CDR1 SGHNT and CDR2 YYREEE (reference sequence). The ends were cut back, 0 bases at V and 0 bases at J, with 9 bases in the middle. The length of the CDR3 is 15 residues. This CDR3 reads CASSLGQGMNTEAFF. The CDR3, as DNA: TGTGCCAGCAGCTTGGGTCAGGGAATGAACACTGAAGCTTTCTTT. Looking up the rest from reference TRBV5-4 and TRBJ1-1 gives the full variable domain: ETGVTQSPTHLIKTRGQQVTLRCSSQSGHNTVSWYQQALGQGPQFIFQYYREEENGRGNFPPRFSGLQFPNYSSELNVNALELDDSALYLCASSLGQGMNTEAFFGQGTRLTVV.

V is TRBV11-3 and J is TRBJ2-1; 11 bases are a match to TRBD1. V lost 6 bases, J lost 4 bases, and 5 bases stayed unmatched. This CDR3 has 15 amino acids. Germline loops: CDR1 SGHNT, CDR2 YENEEA. This CDR3 is CASRGGQGAYNEQFF. The CDR3 DNA reads as TGTGCCAGCAGAGGCGGACAGGGGGCTTACAATGAGCAGTTCTTC.

This clone was counted once. The chain employs TRBV9 and TRBJ1-2; 7 bases agree with TRBD1. The CDR3 runs 13 residues. The V gene end was trimmed by 3 bases and the J gene end by 7 bases; junction bases not matched to a gene: 6. Germline-derived CDR1 and CDR2 are SGDLS and YYNGEE. CDR3 protein: CASSEGTVRGYTF. The CDR3 nucleotides are TGTGCCAGCAGCGAAGGGACAGTCCGTGGCTACACCTTC.

The chain couples TRBV6-1 to TRBJ1-2, with D unresolved. Germline V CDR1 and CDR2: MNHNS, SASEGT. V lost 5 bases, J lost 8 bases, and 18 bases lay in between. The CDR3 is made up of 14 amino acids. The CDR3 sequence: CASSQRPPGEGYTF. In DNA, the CDR3 is TGTGCCAGCAGTCAACGGCCGCCCGGGGAAGGCTACACCTTC.

The J gene is TRBJ2-4, the V gene TRBV27, with 14 bases lining up with TRBD2. This CDR3 spans 17 amino acids. Germline-derived CDR1 and CDR2 are MNHEY and SMNVEV (reference sequence). Trimming removed 0 bases from V and 11 bases from J; junction bases left unmatched: 9. The CDR3 protein is CASSLSTRLAGGSVQYF. CDR3 nucleotides: TGTGCCAGCAGTTTATCGACCCGACTAGCGGGAGGGTCCGTTCAGTACTTC.

The CDR3 spells CASSFQREGRYEQYF. The CDR3 DNA reads TGCGCCAGCAGCTTCCAGCGGGAGGGCCGCTACGAGCAGTACTTC. The chain carries TRBV5-1 and TRBJ2-7; 10 bases are a match to TRBD2. V lost 2 bases, J lost 3 bases, and 5 bases stayed unmatched. This CDR3 has 15 residues. Germline CDR1 SGHRS, CDR2 YFSETQ. The whole variable domain, remainder taken from reference TRBV5-1 and TRBJ2-7, is KAGVTQTPRYLIKTRGQQVTLSCSPISGHRSVSWYQQTPGQGLQFLFEYFSETQRNKGNFPGRFSGRQFSNSRSEMNVSTLELGDSALYLCASSFQREGRYEQYFGPGTRLTVT.

The J gene is TRBJ2-3, the V gene TRBV9; D gene ambiguous. The CDR3 is 13 amino acids. Germline V gene lookup returns CDR1 SGDLS and CDR2 YYNGEE. Trimming took off 4 bases at V and 4 bases at J, with 10 bases between the two ends. CDR3 bases: TGTGCCAGCAGCCGAGGCTTAGCAGATACGCAGTATTTT. It is translated as CASSRGLADTQYF. Filled out from reference TRBV9 and TRBJ2-3, the complete variable domain reads DSGVTQTPKHLITATGQRVTLRCSPRSGDLSVYWYQQSLDQGLQFLIQYYNGEERAKGNILERFSAQQFPDLHSELNLSSLELGDSALYFCASSRGLADTQYFGPGTRLTVL.

The CDR3 DNA is TGCGCCAGCAGTGAGTACCGAGCGGGGGGAGACAATGAGCAGTTCTTC. It translates to CASSEYRAGGDNEQFF. The rearrangement links TRBV10-1 to TRBJ2-1; 9 bases fit TRBD2. The CDR3 loop spans 16 amino acids. Germline CDR1 is WNHNN and CDR2 is SYGVQD (reference sequence). J lost 5 bases, V lost 1 base, and 6 bases had no gene match.

The chain recombines TRBV28 with TRBJ2-7; 8 bases are a match to TRBD2. The V and J ends lost 10 bases and 3 bases, in that order; junction bases with no gene match: 14. Germline V CDR1 and CDR2: MDHEN, SYDVKM. The CDR3 loop spans 15 amino acids. The CDR3 is CATNGGATLNYEQYF. The CDR3 coding sequence is TGTGCCACCAACGGGGGGGCCACACTCAACTACGAGCAGTACTTC.